This TCR beta chain was identified in a study of cytomegalovirus exposure and HLA in healthy donors. Study results and caveats: Among the CMV-associated chains, three were confirmed in vitro as specific for CMV antigens. TCR beta chains numbering 150 to 200 were designated cytomegalovirus-associated. Most CMV-associated TCR beta chains appeared HLA-restricted in a later analysis.

As concerns this clone: What it binds is not known. Distinct nucleotide sequences in the sample also encode this CDR3.

PCR used 60 Vbeta primers and 13 Jbeta primers. Clones were read by immunoSEQ multiplex PCR, and TCRdb kept only the in-frame ones, dropping some. In all, the sample yields around 100,000 clones. This CDR3 has 16 residues. J gave up 2 bases and V 3 bases, and 6 bases lay outside the gene matches. CDR1 is MNHEY, CDR2 SVGAGI, per germline. Sequencing was done on a sample of PBMCs. The sequence was collected from a man aged 40-49 years in good health and CMV-seropositive. The rearrangement joins TRBV6-5 to TRBJ1-2; 10 bases match TRBD1. The CDR3 protein is CASSYSRTGGNYGYTF. CDR3 bases: TGTGCCAGCAGTTATTCGCGGACAGGGGGGAACTATGGCTACACCTTC.